The sequence of this T cell receptor (beta chain) was determined in a study of T cell responses to AZD1222 COVID-19 vaccine. General study findings and limits: Nearly half of spike-specific TCRs reportedly target variant regions that are unmutated in the B.1.351 and B.1.1.7 variants. Two AZD1222 doses significantly raised spike-specific TCR breadth and depth over controls. Donors were largely white British and mainly female; clonal diversity was possibly underestimated.

Pooled samples include second doses given at about 4 or 12 weeks. The repertoire was sequenced with immunoSEQ multiplex PCR; TCRdb's copy has only in-frame clones and lacks some. The sample lists roughly 190,000 clones, 90% to 95% occurring once. In regard to this clone: No antigen is known for it.

This specimen consisted of peripheral blood, obtained 28 days after the second AZD1222 dose. The TCR originated in an adult who received the AZD1222 COVID-19 vaccine.

In DNA, the CDR3 is TGTGCCAGCAGTTTAGCAGGAGTGGGAGAGACCCAGTACTTC. Translated: CASSLAGVGETQYF. The chain carries TRBV27 and TRBJ2-5, with D unclear. Germline-derived CDR1 and CDR2 are MNHEY and SMNVEV (reference sequence). The ends were cut back, 2 bases at V and 4 bases at J, with 11 bases in the middle. This CDR3 has 14 amino acids.